The 22 T cell receptor beta chains in this list originate from one sample, sequenced in a study of CD8+ T cells in alopecia areata listed by TCRdb under 2018. This specimen's time point label, per the study, means: baseline before oral tofacitinib. Library prep was done by the immunoSEQ multiplex PCR assay. RNA was extracted from all samples and reverse transcribed into cDNA as template for TCR sequencing. The immuneACCESS repertoire file appears here via TCRdb, limited to in-frame rearrangements. These files lack a portion of the clones; in checked studies, under half of the deficit traces to unresolved V genes, and the cause of the others is not known. The sample records about 150,000 clones, 40% to 60% of which are singletons. The ten largest make up 19% of the sample. The source material was CD8+ T cells sorted from blood, sampled at week 0. The source of these receptors is a human donor with alopecia areata.

The rearrangement joins TRBV7-9 to TRBJ1-1; D unclear. V lost 1 base and J lost 2, with 5 bases in between. From germline, CDR1 is SEHNR and CDR2 FQNEAQ (reference sequence). The length of the CDR3 is 13 residues. This CDR3 is CASSLGANTEAFF. CDR3 coding DNA: TGTGCCAGCAGCTTAGGGGCAAACACTGAAGCTTTCTTT.

The chain links TRBV4-3 to TRBJ2-3; no definite D call. Germline V CDR1 and CDR2: LGHNA, YSLEER. The CDR3 length is 14 residues. The V end lost 1 base, the J end lost 3 bases, and 8 bases lay between the germline ends. The CDR3: CASSQVGTTDTQYF. As DNA, the CDR3 is TGCGCCAGCAGCCAAGTCGGCACGACAGATACGCAGTATTTT.

This clone was counted only a few times. The V and J genes are TRBV14 and TRBJ2-7; D may be TRBD1 or TRBD2 (6 bases each). V was pared by 1 base and J by 2 bases, with 12 bases between. The germline gives CDR1 SGHDN, CDR2 FVKESK. This CDR3 is built from 15 residues. CDR3 amino acids: CASSQAGAPTYEQYF. CDR3 coding DNA: TGTGCCAGCAGCCAAGCGGGGGCGCCTACCTACGAGCAGTACTTC.

The V gene is TRBV15, the J gene TRBJ2-5; possibly TRBD1 for D (6 bases). The CDR3 length is 17 residues. The V gene lost 0 bases and the J gene lost 5 bases, with 19 bases spanning the gap. From germline, CDR1 is LNHNV and CDR2 YYDKDF (reference sequence). This CDR3 reads CATSRDKAQGPGETQYF. The CDR3 region has the DNA TGTGCCACCAGCAGAGATAAAGCACAGGGCCCAGGGGAGACCCAGTACTTC.

The chain couples TRBV5-8 to TRBJ2-7; D may match TRBD1 or TRBD2 (5 bases each). Germline V gene sequence: CDR1 SGHTS, CDR2 YDEGEE. V was trimmed by 4 bases and J by 2 bases, leaving 10 bases between them. This CDR3 comprises 13 residues. The CDR3 region has the DNA TGTGCCAGCAGCCTGAGGGGAACCTACGAGCAGTACTTC. Its translation is CASSLRGTYEQYF.

The rearrangement joins TRBV30 to TRBJ1-2; the match to TRBD1 covers 7 bases. The CDR3 loop spans 11 amino acids. From germline, CDR1 is GTSNPN and CDR2 SVGIG (reference sequence). The CDR3 region is CADRSGYGYTF. The DNA for the CDR3 is TGTGCGGACAGGTCTGGCTATGGCTACACCTTC.

The chain joins TRBV30 to TRBJ1-4; D is possibly TRBD1 (5 bases). This CDR3 spans 13 amino acids. Trimming left V 2 bases short and J 5 bases short, with 9 bases between. CDR1 is GTSNPN, CDR2 SVGIG, per germline (reference sequence). DNA of the CDR3: TGTGCCTGGAGTTGGGGGTTGAATGAAAAACTGTTTTTT. Amino acid sequence: CAWSWGLNEKLFF.

This chain uses TRBV29-1 with TRBJ2-3, with D perhaps matching TRBD1 or TRBD2 (5 bases each). CDR3 length: 14 residues. V lost 3 bases, J lost 6 bases, and 16 bases lay in between. Germline CDR1 and CDR2: SQVTM and ANQGSEA. The CDR3 DNA reads as TGCAGCGTTGACCTAGGGACGGCCGGGGATACGCAGTATTTT. This codes for CSVDLGTAGDTQYF.

Turning to this clone: This could be a read error, since a much larger clone is one nucleotide away. The genes are TRBV9 and TRBJ2-3; 11 bases map to TRBD2. V shed 3 bases and J 3 bases; nucleotides not matched to a gene: 0. Germline assignment: CDR1 SGDLS and CDR2 YYNGEE. The length of the CDR3 is 14 residues. The CDR3 sequence is CASSGTSGTDTQYF. DNA for the CDR3: TGTGCCAGCAGCGGGACTAGCGGGACAGATACGCAGTATTTT.

This clone has just a few counts. Other DNA sequences within the sample encode an identical CDR3. The genes are TRBV29-1 and TRBJ1-2; no definite D call. Deletions cut 3 bases from V and 7 bases from J, with 0 bases between. CDR3 length: 8 residues. Per germline, CDR1 SQVTM and CDR2 ANQGSEA. The CDR3: CSVDGYTF. Here the CDR3 DNA reads TGCAGCGTTGATGGCTACACCTTC.

V is TRBV9 and J is TRBJ2-7; 10 bases map to TRBD1. Germline trimming cut 2 bases from V and 1 base from J; bases unmatched to any gene: 3. Germline lookup yields CDR1 SGDLS and CDR2 YYNGEE. This CDR3 region has 15 residues. CDR3 protein: CASSVGTGVSYEQYF. Written as DNA, the CDR3 is TGTGCCAGCAGCGTGGGGACAGGGGTTTCCTACGAGCAGTACTTC. Full variable domain (outside the CDR3, taken from reference TRBV9 and TRBJ2-7): DSGVTQTPKHLITATGQRVTLRCSPRSGDLSVYWYQQSLDQGLQFLIQYYNGEERAKGNILERFSAQQFPDLHSELNLSSLELGDSALYFCASSVGTGVSYEQYFGPGTRLTVT.

Only a few counts were recorded for this clone. The J gene is TRBJ1-1, the V gene TRBV30; no reliable D call. Trimming pared 0 bases from V and 8 bases from J, leaving 13 bases between. Germline V gene sequence: CDR1 GTSNPN, CDR2 SVGIG (reference sequence). The CDR3 has 13 residues. Here the CDR3 reads CAWSVDGLREAFF. The DNA of the CDR3 is TGTGCCTGGAGTGTAGACGGTCTCAGAGAAGCTTTCTTT.

The chain combines TRBV29-1 with TRBJ2-7, with 9 bases fitting TRBD1. The germline V gene has CDR1 SQVTM and CDR2 ANQGSEA. This CDR3 has 15 residues. The junction had 7 bases not matched to a gene; V was cut back by 3 bases and J by 1 base. The CDR3 is CSVDSWTGESYEQYF. In DNA, the CDR3 is TGCAGCGTTGATTCTTGGACAGGGGAGTCCTACGAGCAGTACTTC.

The V and J genes are TRBV30 and TRBJ1-4, with TRBD1 as a possible D gene (5 bases). The length of the CDR3 is 16 residues. Germline values: CDR1 GTSNPN, CDR2 SVGIG (reference sequence). The germline V and J ends were trimmed by 2 bases and 0 bases, with 13 bases remaining between them. The CDR3 bases are TGTGCCTGGAGTCCGGACATCGTTTCAACTAATGAAAAACTGTTTTTT. Translation: CAWSPDIVSTNEKLFF.

J is TRBJ1-5 and V is TRBV6-5; 10 nucleotides align to TRBD1. This CDR3 has 15 amino acids. After removal of 4 bases from V and 4 bases from J, the junction contained 4 bases not matched to a gene. The germline CDR1 and CDR2 sequences are MNHEY and SVGAGI. DNA for the CDR3: TGTGCCAGCAGTTCCGGGACAGGGGCTAATCAGCCCCAGCATTTT. Residues: CASSSGTGANQPQHF.

This clone was observed a few times. The V and J genes are TRBV19 and TRBJ2-7; D ambiguous. CDR3 length: 13 residues. The germline V and J ends were trimmed by 3 bases and 2 bases, with 8 bases remaining between them. The germline V gene has CDR1 LNHDA and CDR2 SQIVND (reference sequence). For the CDR3, the DNA is TGTGCCAGTAGTATTAGTCTAGCCTACGAGCAGTACTTC. This translates into CASSISLAYEQYF.

The J gene is TRBJ2-2, the V gene TRBV9; D might be TRBD2 (6 bases). Deletions cut 2 bases from V and 0 bases from J, with 14 bases between. The CDR3 is 17 residues long. The germline gives CDR1 SGDLS, CDR2 YYNGEE. The CDR3: CASSVYPGTPNTGELFF. CDR3 nucleotides: TGTGCCAGCAGCGTTTACCCCGGGACTCCGAACACCGGGGAGCTGTTTTTT.

This sequence joins TRBV5-6 and TRBJ2-7, with D perhaps matching TRBD1 (5 bases). This CDR3 spans 16 amino acids. CDR1 is SGHDT and CDR2 is YYEEEE in the germline V gene. V was shortened by 4 bases and J by 3 bases, with 20 bases between the two germline ends. CDR3 amino acids: CASSPTGILNGYEQYF. CDR3 DNA: TGTGCCAGCAGCCCAACAGGAATATTGAACGGCTACGAGCAGTACTTC.

This clone came up a few times. This sequence joins TRBV2 and TRBJ2-7, with D perhaps being TRBD1 or TRBD2 (5 bases each). Trimming stripped 3 bases from V and 0 bases from J, with 12 bases between. Germline V CDR1 and CDR2: SNHLY, FYNNEI. The CDR3 contains 15 residues. The CDR3 sequence: CASSEDGANSYEQYF. The DNA of the CDR3 is TGTGCCAGCAGTGAGGACGGGGCCAACTCCTACGAGCAGTACTTC.

This rearrangement joins TRBV29-1 to TRBJ1-2; D is possibly TRBD1 (5 bases). This CDR3 contains 11 residues. The ends were cut back, 5 bases at V and 6 bases at J, with 10 bases in the middle. Germline loops: CDR1 SQVTM, CDR2 ANQGSEA. The CDR3 reads CSVPFRDGYTF. The CDR3 DNA follows: TGCAGCGTTCCCTTCAGGGATGGCTACACCTTC.

This chain uses TRBV14 with TRBJ2-1; D assignment may be TRBD1 or TRBD2 (5 bases each). This CDR3 is built from 17 residues. Germline V gives CDR1 SGHDN, CDR2 FVKESK. Trimming left V 3 bases short and J 3 bases short, with 18 bases between. The DNA of the CDR3 is TGTGCCAGCAGCCAGGACCCCTTGGGGGTTGTCTACAATGAGCAGTTCTTC. This encodes CASSQDPLGVVYNEQFF.

The chain employs TRBV4-3 and TRBJ1-1, with unresolved D. CDR3 length equals 16 residues. The V end lost 2 bases, the J end lost 1 base, and 14 bases lay between the germline ends. Germline V gene sequence: CDR1 LGHNA, CDR2 YSLEER. The CDR3 bases are TGCGCCAGCAGCCAATTGTATGACCATCCGAACACTGAAGCTTTCTTT. Protein: CASSQLYDHPNTEAFF.